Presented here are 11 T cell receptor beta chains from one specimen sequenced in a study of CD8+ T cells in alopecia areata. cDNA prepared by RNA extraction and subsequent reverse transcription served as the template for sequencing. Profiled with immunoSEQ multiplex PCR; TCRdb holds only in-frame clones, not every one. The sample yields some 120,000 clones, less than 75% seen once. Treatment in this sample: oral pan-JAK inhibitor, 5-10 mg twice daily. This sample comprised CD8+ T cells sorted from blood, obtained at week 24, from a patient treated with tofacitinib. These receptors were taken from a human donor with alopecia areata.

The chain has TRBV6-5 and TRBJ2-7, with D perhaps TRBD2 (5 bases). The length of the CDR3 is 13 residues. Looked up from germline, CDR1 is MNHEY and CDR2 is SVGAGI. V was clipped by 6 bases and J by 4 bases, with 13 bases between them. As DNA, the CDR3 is TGTGCCAGCAGCCCCGGGGTTCAATACGAGCAGTACTTC. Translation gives CASSPGVQYEQYF.

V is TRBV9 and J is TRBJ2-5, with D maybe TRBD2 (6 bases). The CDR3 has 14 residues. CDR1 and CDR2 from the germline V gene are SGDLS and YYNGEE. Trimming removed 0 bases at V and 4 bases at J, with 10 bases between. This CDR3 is CASSVGRGGETQYF. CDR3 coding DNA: TGTGCCAGCAGCGTAGGTCGGGGAGGAGAGACCCAGTACTTC.

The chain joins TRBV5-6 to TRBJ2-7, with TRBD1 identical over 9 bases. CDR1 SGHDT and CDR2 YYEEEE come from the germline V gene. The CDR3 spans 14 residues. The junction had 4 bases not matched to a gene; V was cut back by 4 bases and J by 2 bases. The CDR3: CASSPGTGTYEQYF. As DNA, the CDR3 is TGTGCCAGCAGCCCCGGGACAGGGACCTACGAGCAGTACTTC.

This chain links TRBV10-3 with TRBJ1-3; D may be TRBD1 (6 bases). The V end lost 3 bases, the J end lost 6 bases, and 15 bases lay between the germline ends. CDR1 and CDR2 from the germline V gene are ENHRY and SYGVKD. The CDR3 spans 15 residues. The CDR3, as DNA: TGTGCCATCAGTGACCGGACAGAAACCAAAAACACCATATATTTT. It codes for CAISDRTETKNTIYF.

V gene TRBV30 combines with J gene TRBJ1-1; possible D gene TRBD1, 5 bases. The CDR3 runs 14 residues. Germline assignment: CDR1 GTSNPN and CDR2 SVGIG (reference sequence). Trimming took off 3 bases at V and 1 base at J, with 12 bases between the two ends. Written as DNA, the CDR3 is TGTGCCTGGAGCCACGGGACCGCGAACACTGAAGCTTTCTTT. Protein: CAWSHGTANTEAFF.

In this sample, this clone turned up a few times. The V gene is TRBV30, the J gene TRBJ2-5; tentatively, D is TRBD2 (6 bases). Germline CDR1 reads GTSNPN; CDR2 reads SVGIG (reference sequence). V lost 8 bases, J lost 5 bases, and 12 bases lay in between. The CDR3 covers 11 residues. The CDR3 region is CAAGLSETQYF. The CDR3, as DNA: TGTGCCGCGGGACTGAGCGAGACCCAGTACTTC.

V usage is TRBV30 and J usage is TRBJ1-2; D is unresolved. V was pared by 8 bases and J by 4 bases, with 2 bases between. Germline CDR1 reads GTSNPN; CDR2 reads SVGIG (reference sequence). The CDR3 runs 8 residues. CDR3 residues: CASYGYTF. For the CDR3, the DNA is TGTGCCAGCTATGGCTACACCTTC.

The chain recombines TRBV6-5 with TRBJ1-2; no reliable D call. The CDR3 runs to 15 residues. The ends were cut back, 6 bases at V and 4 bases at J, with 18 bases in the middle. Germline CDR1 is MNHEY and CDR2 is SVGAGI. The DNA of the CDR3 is TGTGCCAGCAGCGTGGGGATTAGGGAGTCCTATGGCTACACCTTC. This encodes CASSVGIRESYGYTF.

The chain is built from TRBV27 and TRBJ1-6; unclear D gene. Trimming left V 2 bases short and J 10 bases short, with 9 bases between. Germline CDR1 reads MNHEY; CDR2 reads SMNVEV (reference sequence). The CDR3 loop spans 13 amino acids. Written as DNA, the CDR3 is TGTGCCAGCAGTTTAGAGGGCGACTCACCCCTCCACTTT. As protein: CASSLEGDSPLHF.

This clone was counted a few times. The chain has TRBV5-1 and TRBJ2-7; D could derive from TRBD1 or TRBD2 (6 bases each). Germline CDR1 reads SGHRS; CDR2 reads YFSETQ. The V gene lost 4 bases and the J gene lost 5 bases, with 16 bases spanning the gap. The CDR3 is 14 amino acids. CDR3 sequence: CASSMGTGADEQYF. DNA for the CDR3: TGCGCCAGCAGCATGGGGACGGGGGCGGACGAGCAGTACTTC.

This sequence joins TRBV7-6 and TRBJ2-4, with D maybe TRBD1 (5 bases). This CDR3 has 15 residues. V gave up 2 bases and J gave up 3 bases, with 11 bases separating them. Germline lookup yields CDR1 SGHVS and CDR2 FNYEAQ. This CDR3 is CASSLSDSRKNIQYF. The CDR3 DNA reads TGTGCCAGCAGCTTATCCGACAGTCGCAAAAACATTCAGTACTTC.